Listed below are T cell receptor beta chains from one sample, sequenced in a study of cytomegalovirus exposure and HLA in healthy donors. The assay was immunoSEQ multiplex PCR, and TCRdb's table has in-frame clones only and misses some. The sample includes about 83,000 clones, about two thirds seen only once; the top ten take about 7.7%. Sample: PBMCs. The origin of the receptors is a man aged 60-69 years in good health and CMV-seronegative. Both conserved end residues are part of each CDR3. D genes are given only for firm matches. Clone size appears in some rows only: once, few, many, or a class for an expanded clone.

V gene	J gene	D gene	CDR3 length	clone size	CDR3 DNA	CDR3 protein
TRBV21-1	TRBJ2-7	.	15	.	TGTGCCAGCAGCAAAAGGAGGCCCAGCTCCTACGAGCAGTACTTC	CASSKRRPSSYEQYF
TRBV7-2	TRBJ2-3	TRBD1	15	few	TGTGCCAGCAGCTTTCGGACAGGTAGCACAGATACGCAGTATTTT	CASSFRTGSTDTQYF
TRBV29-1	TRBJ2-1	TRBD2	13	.	TGCAGCGCCGCAGGGACTATTAACAATGAGCAGTTCTTC	CSAAGTINNEQFF
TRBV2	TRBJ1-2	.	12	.	TGTGCCAGCAGTGTGAGGACAGAAGGCTACACCTTC	CASSVRTEGYTF
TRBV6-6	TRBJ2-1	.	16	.	TGTGCCAGCAGTTCTACAGCGGATAGCTCCTACAATGAGCAGTTCTTC	CASSSTADSSYNEQFF
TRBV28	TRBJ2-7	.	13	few	TGTGCCAGCAGACGTGGACATTTCTACGAGCAGTACTTC	CASRRGHFYEQYF
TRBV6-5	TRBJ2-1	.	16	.	TGTGCCAGCAGTTTGGCCAGCCACTATGGTCTACATTGGCAGTTCTTC	CASSLASHYGLHWQFF
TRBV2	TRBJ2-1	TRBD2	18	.	TGTGCCAGCAGTCTCATCGGGCTAGCGGGAGGGCCAGGGTCTGAGCAGTTCTTC	CASSLIGLAGGPGSEQFF
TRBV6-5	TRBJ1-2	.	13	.	TGTGCCAGCAGTTACTTTACAGGCTATGGCTACACCTTC	CASSYFTGYGYTF
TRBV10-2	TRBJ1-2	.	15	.	TGCGCCAGCAGTGATCAGGGAAACCCCTACTATGGCTACACCTTC	CASSDQGNPYYGYTF